This TCR beta chain derives from a study of tumor-infiltrating lymphocytes in localized non-small cell lung cancer. In the study overall: Several tumor histologies, both smoking statuses, and some post-neoadjuvant chemotherapy samples were included. Study-wide findings and caveats: Different pieces of the same tissue went to different assays, confounding technical variation with intratumor heterogeneity. TCR sequencing covered a subset of patients with enough tissue. T-cell fraction did not differ between immunotypes IM1 and IM2.

TCRdb's table, derived via immunoSEQ multiplex PCR, lists solely in-frame clones and lacks some. The data contain around 13,000 clones, around 85% of them seen just once; the ten biggest clones take up roughly 3.7%. Trimming took off 1 base at V and 5 bases at J, with 14 bases between the two ends. CDR3 size: 14 residues. Germline V gives CDR1 GTSNPN, CDR2 SVGIG (reference sequence). Worth noting for this clone: Its target is not known.

The chain links TRBV30 to TRBJ2-5, with D maybe TRBD2 (5 bases). The sequence was collected from a human donor with non-small cell lung cancer. The specimen sequenced was uninvolved lung tissue not adjacent to the tumor. The CDR3 sequence: CAWSDPGREETQYF. In nucleotides, the CDR3 is TGTGCCTGGAGTGACCCGGGAAGGGAGGAGACCCAGTACTTC. The full variable domain, its missing parts supplied by reference TRBV30 and TRBJ2-5, is SQTIHQWPATLVQPVGSPLSLECTVEGTSNPNLYWYRQAAGRGLQLLFYSVGIGQISSEVPQNLSASRPQDRQFILSSKKLLLSDSGFYLCAWSDPGREETQYFGPGTRLLVL.